This T cell receptor (beta chain) was sequenced during a study of cytomegalovirus exposure and HLA in healthy donors. In the case of this clone: As yet, its antigen is unknown.

Trimming shortened V by 7 bases and J by 4 bases, and 16 bases separated the two germline ends. The CDR3 has 14 amino acids. Germline V lookup: CDR1 SEHNR, CDR2 FQNEAQ (reference sequence). The repertoire was sequenced with immunoSEQ multiplex PCR; TCRdb's copy has only in-frame clones and lacks some. The repertoire has approximately 200,000 clones, 85% to 95% of them found once; the top ten carry more than 0.85%. Donors were drawn from the roughly 110-subject validation cohort, separate from the roughly 700-subject first cohort. Study-wide points: The study flagged approximately 180 TCR beta chains as cytomegalovirus-associated. Reported performance of the classifier showed diagnosis of cytomegalovirus status with high specificity and sensitivity. In vitro experiments confirmed that three CMV-associated chains were specific for CMV antigens.

The rearrangement uses TRBV7-9 and TRBJ1-1; unclear D gene. This TCR derives from a woman aged 18-29 years in good health and CMV-seronegative. Sequencing input: PBMCs. CDR3 DNA sequence: TGTGCCAGCATCCGTTCGGGTTGGAGCACTGAAGCTTTCTTT. It codes for CASIRSGWSTEAFF.